This record concerns one T cell receptor beta chain sequence. The target antigen is unknown. The record originates from a study of T cell responses to AZD1222 COVID-19 vaccine. The repertoire was sequenced with immunoSEQ multiplex PCR; TCRdb's copy has only in-frame clones and lacks some. The table lists 120,000 to 150,000 clones, roughly 90% of them singletons. In germline, CDR1 is MGHRA, CDR2 YSYEKL. This CDR3 is built from 14 residues. V was pared by 0 bases and J by 4 bases, with 6 bases between. Study results and limitations: Mostly white British, mostly female donors; authors suggested clonal diversity may be underestimated. Spike-specific TCR repertoires showed rising breadth and depth after two AZD1222 doses. Sampling that yielded the repertoires occurred only after the peak T cell response. Vaccine-associated CD4 TCRs ranged over spike, dominating at 160-218 and 743-854.

This chain uses TRBV4-1 with TRBJ2-2; a possible D gene is TRBD2 (5 bases). Sample: peripheral blood, taken on day 0 of AZD1222 vaccination. The TCR originated in an adult in good health. The CDR3 protein is CASSQDGLTGELFF. In nucleotides, the CDR3 is TGCGCCAGCAGCCAAGATGGACTCACCGGGGAGCTGTTTTTT.